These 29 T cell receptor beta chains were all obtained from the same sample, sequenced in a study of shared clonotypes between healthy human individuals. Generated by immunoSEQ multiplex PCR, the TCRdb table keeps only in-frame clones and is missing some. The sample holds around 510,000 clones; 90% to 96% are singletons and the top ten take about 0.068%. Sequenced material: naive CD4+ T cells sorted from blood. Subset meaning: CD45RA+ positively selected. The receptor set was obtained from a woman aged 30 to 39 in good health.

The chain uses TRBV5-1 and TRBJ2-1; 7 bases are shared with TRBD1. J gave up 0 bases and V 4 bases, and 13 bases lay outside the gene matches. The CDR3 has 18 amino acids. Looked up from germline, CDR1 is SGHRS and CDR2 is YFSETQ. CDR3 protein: CASSPSRGLFSSYNEQFF. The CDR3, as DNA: TGCGCCAGCAGCCCTTCGAGGGGGCTTTTTAGCTCCTACAATGAGCAGTTCTTC.

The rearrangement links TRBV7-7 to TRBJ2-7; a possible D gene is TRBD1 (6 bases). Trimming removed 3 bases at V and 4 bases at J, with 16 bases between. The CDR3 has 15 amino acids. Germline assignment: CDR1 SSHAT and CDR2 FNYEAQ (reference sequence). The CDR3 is CASSLRLGAAYEQYF. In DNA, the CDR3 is TGTGCCAGCAGCTTGCGGCTGGGGGCGGCGTACGAGCAGTACTTC.

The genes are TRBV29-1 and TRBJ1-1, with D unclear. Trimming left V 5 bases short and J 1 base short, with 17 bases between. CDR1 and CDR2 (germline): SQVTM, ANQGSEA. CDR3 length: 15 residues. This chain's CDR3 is CSVSPQVLQNTEAFF. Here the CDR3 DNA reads TGCAGCGTTTCTCCCCAGGTCCTACAGAACACTGAAGCTTTCTTT.

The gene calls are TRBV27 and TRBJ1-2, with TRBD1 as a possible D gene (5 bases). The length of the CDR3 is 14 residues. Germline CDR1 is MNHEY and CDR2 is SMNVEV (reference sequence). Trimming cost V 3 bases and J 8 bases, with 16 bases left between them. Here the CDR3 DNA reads TGTGCCAGCAGTTTTCGGCAGGGCTCCTACGGCTACACCTTC. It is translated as CASSFRQGSYGYTF.

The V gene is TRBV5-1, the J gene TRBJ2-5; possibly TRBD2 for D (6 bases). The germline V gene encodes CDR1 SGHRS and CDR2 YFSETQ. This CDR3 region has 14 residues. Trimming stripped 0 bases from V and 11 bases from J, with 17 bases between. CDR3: CASSLAGEGWEQYF. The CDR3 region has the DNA TGCGCCAGCAGCTTGGCGGGAGAGGGTTGGGAGCAGTACTTC.

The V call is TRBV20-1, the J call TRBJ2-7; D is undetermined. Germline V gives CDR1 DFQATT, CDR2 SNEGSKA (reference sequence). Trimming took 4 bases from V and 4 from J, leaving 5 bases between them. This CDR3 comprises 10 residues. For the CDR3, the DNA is TGCAGTGCTAACGGGTACGAGCAGTACTTC. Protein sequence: CSANGYEQYF.

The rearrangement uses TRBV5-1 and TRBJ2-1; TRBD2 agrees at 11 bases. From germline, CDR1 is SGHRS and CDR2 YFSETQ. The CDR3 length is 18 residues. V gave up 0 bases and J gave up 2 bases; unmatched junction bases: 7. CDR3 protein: CASSLGLAGGTTYNEQFF. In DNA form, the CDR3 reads TGCGCCAGCAGCTTGGGGCTAGCGGGAGGCACTACCTACAATGAGCAGTTCTTC.

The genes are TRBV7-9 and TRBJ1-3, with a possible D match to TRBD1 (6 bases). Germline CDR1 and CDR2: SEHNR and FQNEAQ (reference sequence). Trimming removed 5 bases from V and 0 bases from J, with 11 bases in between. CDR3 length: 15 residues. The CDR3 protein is CASSPGQSSGNTIYF. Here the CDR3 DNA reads TGTGCCAGCAGCCCGGGACAATCCTCTGGAAACACCATATATTTT.

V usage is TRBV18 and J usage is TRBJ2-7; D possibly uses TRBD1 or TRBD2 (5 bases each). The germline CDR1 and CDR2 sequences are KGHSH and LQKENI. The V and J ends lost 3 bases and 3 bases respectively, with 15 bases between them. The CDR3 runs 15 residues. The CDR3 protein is CASSPIPGPNYEQYF. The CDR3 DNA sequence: TGTGCCAGCTCACCTATACCGGGACCGAACTACGAGCAGTACTTC.

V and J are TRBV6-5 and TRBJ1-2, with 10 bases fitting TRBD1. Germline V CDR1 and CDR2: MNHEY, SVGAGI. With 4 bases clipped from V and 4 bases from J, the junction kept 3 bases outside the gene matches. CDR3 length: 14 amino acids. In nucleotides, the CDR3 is TGTGCCAGCAGTTCCGGACAGGGGGTCTATGGCTACACCTTC. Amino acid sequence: CASSSGQGVYGYTF.

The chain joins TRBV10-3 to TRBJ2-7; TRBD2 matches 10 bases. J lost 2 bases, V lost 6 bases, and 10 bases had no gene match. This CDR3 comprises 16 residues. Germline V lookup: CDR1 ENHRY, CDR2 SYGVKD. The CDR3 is CAIRTETSGLTYEQYF. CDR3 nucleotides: TGTGCCATCAGGACAGAGACTAGCGGGCTAACCTACGAGCAGTACTTC.

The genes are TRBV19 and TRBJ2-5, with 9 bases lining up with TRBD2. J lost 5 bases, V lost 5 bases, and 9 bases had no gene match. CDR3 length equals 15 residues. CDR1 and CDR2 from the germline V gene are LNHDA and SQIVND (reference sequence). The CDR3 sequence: CASSLSGSGRETQYF. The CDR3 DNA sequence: TGTGCCAGTAGTCTTAGCGGGAGCGGGAGGGAGACCCAGTACTTC.

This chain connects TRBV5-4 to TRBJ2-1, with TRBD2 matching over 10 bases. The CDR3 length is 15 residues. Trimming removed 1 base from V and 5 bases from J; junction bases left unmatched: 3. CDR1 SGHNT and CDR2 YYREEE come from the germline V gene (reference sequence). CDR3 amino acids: CASSLRTSGNNEQFF. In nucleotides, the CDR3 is TGTGCCAGCAGCTTGCGGACTAGCGGAAACAATGAGCAGTTCTTC.

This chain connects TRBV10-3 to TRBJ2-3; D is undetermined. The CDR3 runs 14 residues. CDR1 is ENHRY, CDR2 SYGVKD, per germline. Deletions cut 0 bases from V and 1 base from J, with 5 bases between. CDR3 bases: TGTGCCATCAGTGAGTCGACGGGCACAGATACGCAGTATTTT. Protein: CAISESTGTDTQYF.

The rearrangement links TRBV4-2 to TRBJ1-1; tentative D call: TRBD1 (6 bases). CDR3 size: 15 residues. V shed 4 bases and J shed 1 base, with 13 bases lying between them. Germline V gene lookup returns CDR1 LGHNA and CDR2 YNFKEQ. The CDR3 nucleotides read TGTGCCAGCAGCCGCCCTGGACAGAGGAACACTGAAGCTTTCTTT. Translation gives CASSRPGQRNTEAFF.

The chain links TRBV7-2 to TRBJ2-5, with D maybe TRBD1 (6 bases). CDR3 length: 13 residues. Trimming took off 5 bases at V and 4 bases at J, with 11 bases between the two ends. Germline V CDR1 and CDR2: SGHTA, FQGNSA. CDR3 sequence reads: CASSKQGGETQYF. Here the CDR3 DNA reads TGTGCCAGCAGCAAACAGGGTGGAGAGACCCAGTACTTC.

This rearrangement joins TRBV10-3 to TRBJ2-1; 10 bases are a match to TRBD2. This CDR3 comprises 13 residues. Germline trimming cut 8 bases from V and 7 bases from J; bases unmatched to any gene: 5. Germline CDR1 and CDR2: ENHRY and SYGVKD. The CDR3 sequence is CAIGLAGGNEQFF. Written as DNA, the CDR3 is TGTGCCATCGGTTTAGCGGGAGGTAATGAGCAGTTCTTC.

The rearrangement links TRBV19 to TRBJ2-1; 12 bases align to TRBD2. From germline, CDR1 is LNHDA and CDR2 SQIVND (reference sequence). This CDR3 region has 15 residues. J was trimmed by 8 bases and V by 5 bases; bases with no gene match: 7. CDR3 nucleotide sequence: TGTGCCAGTAGTTCTAGGACTAGCGGGACACATGAGCAGTTCTTC. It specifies CASSSRTSGTHEQFF. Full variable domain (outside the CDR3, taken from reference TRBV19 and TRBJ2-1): DGGITQSPKYLFRKEGQNVTLSCEQNLNHDAMYWYRQDPGQGLRLIYYSQIVNDFQKGDIAEGYSVSREKKESFPLTVTSAQKNPTAFYLCASSSRTSGTHEQFFGPGTRLTVL.

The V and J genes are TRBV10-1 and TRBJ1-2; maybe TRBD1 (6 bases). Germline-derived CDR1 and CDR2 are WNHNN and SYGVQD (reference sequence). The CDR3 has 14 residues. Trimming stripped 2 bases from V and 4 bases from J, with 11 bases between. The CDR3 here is CASSEEGGSYGYTF. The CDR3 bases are TGCGCCAGCAGTGAGGAGGGGGGCAGCTATGGCTACACCTTC.

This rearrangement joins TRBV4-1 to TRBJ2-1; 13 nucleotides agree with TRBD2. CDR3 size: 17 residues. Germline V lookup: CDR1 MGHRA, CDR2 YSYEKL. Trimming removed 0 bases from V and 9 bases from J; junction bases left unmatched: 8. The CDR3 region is CASSQDYRTSGRGEQFF. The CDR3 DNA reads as TGCGCCAGCAGCCAAGATTATAGGACTAGCGGGAGAGGTGAGCAGTTCTTC.

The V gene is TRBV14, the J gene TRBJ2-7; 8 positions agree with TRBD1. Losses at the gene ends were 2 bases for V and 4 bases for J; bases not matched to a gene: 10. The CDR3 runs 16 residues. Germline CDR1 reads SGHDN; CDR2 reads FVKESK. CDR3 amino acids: CASSQSWPDREYEQYF. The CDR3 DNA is TGTGCCAGCAGCCAATCCTGGCCGGACAGGGAATACGAGCAGTACTTC.

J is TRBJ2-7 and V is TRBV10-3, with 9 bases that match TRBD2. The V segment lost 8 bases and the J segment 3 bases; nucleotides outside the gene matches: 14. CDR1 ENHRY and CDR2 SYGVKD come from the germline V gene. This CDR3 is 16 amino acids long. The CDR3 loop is CAIASAGGAFVYEQYF. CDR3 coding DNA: TGTGCCATCGCCTCGGCGGGAGGGGCTTTTGTCTACGAGCAGTACTTC.

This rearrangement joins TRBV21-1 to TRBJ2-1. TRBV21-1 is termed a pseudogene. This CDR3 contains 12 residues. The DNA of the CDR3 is TGTGCCAGCAGCAAAGTTCCGGAAATAACGATCTTC. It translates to CASSKVPEITIF.

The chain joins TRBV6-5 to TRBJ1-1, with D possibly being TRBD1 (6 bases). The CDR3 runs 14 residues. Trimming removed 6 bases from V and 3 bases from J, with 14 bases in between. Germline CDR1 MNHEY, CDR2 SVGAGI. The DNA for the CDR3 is TGTGCCAGCAGCTTAAGGGACACATACACTGAAGCTTTCTTT. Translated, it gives CASSLRDTYTEAFF.

For the CDR3, the DNA is TGTGCCAGCAGCTTAGCGGGTCGGCAGTCTAATCAGCCCCAGCATTTT. It encodes CASSLAGRQSNQPQHF. The V gene is TRBV7-6, the J gene TRBJ1-5; D gene ambiguous. The ends were cut back, 0 bases at V and 4 bases at J, with 13 bases in the middle. CDR3 length: 16 amino acids. Germline V gene lookup returns CDR1 SGHVS and CDR2 FNYEAQ.

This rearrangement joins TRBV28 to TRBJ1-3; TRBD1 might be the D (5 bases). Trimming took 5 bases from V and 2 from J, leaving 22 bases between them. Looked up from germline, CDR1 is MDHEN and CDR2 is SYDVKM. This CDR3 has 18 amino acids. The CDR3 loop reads CASSRWRSAGAPGNTIYF. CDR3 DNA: TGTGCCAGCAGTCGCTGGCGGTCAGCTGGGGCTCCTGGAAACACCATATATTTT. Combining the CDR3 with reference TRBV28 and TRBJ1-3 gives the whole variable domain DVKVTQSSRYLVKRTGEKVFLECVQDMDHENMFWYRQDPGLGLRLIYFSYDVKMKEKGDIPEGYSVSREKKERFSLILESASTNQTSMYLCASSRWRSAGAPGNTIYFGEGSWLTVV.

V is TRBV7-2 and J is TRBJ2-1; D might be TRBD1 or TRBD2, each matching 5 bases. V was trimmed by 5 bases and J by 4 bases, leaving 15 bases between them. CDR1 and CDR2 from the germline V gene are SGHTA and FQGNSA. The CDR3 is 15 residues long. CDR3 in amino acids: CASSLSGASYNEQFF. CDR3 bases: TGTGCCAGCAGCCTTTCCGGGGCCTCGTACAATGAGCAGTTCTTC.

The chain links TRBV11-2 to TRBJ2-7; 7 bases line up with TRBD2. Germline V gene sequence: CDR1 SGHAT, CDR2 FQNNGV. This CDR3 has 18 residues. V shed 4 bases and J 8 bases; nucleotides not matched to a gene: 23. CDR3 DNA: TGTGCCAGCAGCTCCCAGCCAGGTAGCGGGTCCGTACGATACCAGCAGTACTTC. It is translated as CASSSQPGSGSVRYQQYF.

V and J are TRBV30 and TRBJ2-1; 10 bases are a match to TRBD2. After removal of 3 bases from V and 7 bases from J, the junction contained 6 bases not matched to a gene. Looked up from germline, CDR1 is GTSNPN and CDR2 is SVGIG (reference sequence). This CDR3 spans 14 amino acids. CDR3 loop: CAWRHSGRFNEQFF. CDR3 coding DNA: TGTGCCTGGAGACATAGCGGGAGGTTTAATGAGCAGTTCTTC.